One and the same sample provided the 24 T cell receptor beta chains below, sequenced in a study of T cell responses to AZD1222 COVID-19 vaccine. Generated by immunoSEQ multiplex PCR, the TCRdb table keeps only in-frame clones and is missing some. In the table there are roughly 200,000 clones, just over 90% of which are singletons. The source was peripheral blood, collected 28 days after the second AZD1222 dose. The receptors here all came from an adult who received the AZD1222 COVID-19 vaccine.

This rearrangement joins TRBV19 to TRBJ2-6, with D unclear. V was clipped by 4 bases and J by 0 bases, with 7 bases between them. The CDR3 has 15 amino acids. CDR1 and CDR2 (germline): LNHDA, SQIVND (reference sequence). CDR3 nucleotide sequence: TGTGCCAGTAGTACCAGCCCCTCTGGGGCCAACGTCCTGACTTTC. It codes for CASSTSPSGANVLTF.

V and J are TRBV23-1 and TRBJ2-3, with a tentative D call TRBD2 (5 bases). TRBV23-1 is marked as an open reading frame, function uncertain. CDR3 length equals 14 residues. Trimming left V 0 bases short and J 1 base short, with 5 bases between. CDR3 amino acids: CASSQSAGTDTQYF. The CDR3, as DNA: TGCGCCAGCAGTCAATCAGCGGGCACAGATACGCAGTATTTT.

This clone was seen a handful of times. The V gene is TRBV3-1 (or the pseudogene TRBV3-2), the J gene TRBJ2-7; no clear D gene. Germline CDR1 is LGHDT and CDR2 is YNNKEL (reference sequence). V gave up 4 bases and J gave up 2 bases, with 15 bases separating them. CDR3 length equals 15 residues. In nucleotides, the CDR3 is TGTGCCAGCAGCCTCGGACCGGGTGGGCCCTACGAGCAGTACTTC. Protein sequence: CASSLGPGGPYEQYF.

The chain uses TRBV20-1 and TRBJ1-1; no clear D. Germline CDR1 reads DFQATT; CDR2 reads SNEGSKA (reference sequence). This CDR3 is built from 10 residues. The CDR3 reads CRAVNTEAFF. CDR3 bases: TGCAGGGCAGTGAACACTGAAGCTTTCTTT.

CDR3 protein: CAISVGQGWNEQFF. The CDR3 DNA reads TGTGCCATCAGTGTTGGACAGGGGTGGAATGAGCAGTTCTTC. The chain combines TRBV10-3 with TRBJ2-1; TRBD1 agrees at 9 bases. V lost 4 bases and J lost 7; bases outside the gene matches: 5. Germline V lookup: CDR1 ENHRY, CDR2 SYGVKD. This CDR3 contains 14 residues.

This chain connects TRBV6-5 to TRBJ1-1; tentative D call: TRBD1 (6 bases). The germline V and J ends were trimmed by 7 bases and 0 bases, with 15 bases remaining between them. The germline CDR1 and CDR2 sequences are MNHEY and SVGAGI. The CDR3 contains 15 residues. The CDR3 loop is CASIRGQGLNTEAFF. The DNA of the CDR3 is TGTGCCAGCATTCGGGGGCAGGGCCTGAACACTGAAGCTTTCTTT.

This CDR3 reads CASSIGGGQTNYGYTF. CDR3 in DNA: TGTGCCAGTAGTATAGGAGGGGGGCAAACGAACTATGGCTACACCTTC. The chain recombines TRBV19 with TRBJ1-2, with D possibly matching TRBD1 (6 bases). Germline-derived CDR1 and CDR2 are LNHDA and SQIVND (reference sequence). V was shortened by 1 base and J by 2 bases, with 14 bases between the two germline ends. This CDR3 contains 16 residues.

The V call is TRBV4-1, the J call TRBJ1-6; the D is unclear. Trimming took off 2 bases at V and 10 bases at J, with 21 bases between the two ends. From germline, CDR1 is MGHRA and CDR2 YSYEKL. The CDR3 is 17 amino acids. The CDR3 region has the DNA TGCGCCAGCAGCCAACATCTCCGGCAGGCGGAGAGGTCACCCCTCCACTTT. As protein: CASSQHLRQAERSPLHF.

V and J are TRBV3-1 (or the pseudogene TRBV3-2) and TRBJ1-5, with a tentative D call TRBD1 (5 bases). The germline V gene encodes CDR1 LGHDT and CDR2 YNNKEL (reference sequence). V lost 6 bases and J 4 bases, leaving 16 bases between the germline ends. The CDR3 totals 15 residues. This CDR3 is CASSSGHSGNQPQHF. Written as DNA, the CDR3 is TGTGCCAGCAGTTCTGGACACAGTGGGAATCAGCCCCAGCATTTT.

This rearrangement joins TRBV19 to TRBJ2-2; D assignment may be TRBD1 or TRBD2 (5 bases each). Trimming pared 5 bases from V and 7 bases from J, leaving 14 bases between. Germline V lookup: CDR1 LNHDA, CDR2 SQIVND (reference sequence). The CDR3 is 14 amino acids. CDR3 in DNA: TGTGCCAGTAGTTGGAGAGGGGAATTCGGGGAGCTGTTTTTT. This gives the protein CASSWRGEFGELFF.

The rearrangement links TRBV9 to TRBJ1-2; possibly TRBD1 for D (5 bases). Germline V gene lookup returns CDR1 SGDLS and CDR2 YYNGEE. V lost 4 bases, J lost 8 bases, and 24 bases lay in between. The CDR3 runs to 16 residues. DNA of the CDR3: TGTGCCAGCAGCACCCCCTCCAGGGCCGGATGGGAAGGCTACACCTTC. It encodes CASSTPSRAGWEGYTF. Full variable domain (rest looked up from reference TRBV9 and TRBJ1-2): DSGVTQTPKHLITATGQRVTLRCSPRSGDLSVYWYQQSLDQGLQFLIQYYNGEERAKGNILERFSAQQFPDLHSELNLSSLELGDSALYFCASSTPSRAGWEGYTFGSGTRLTVV.

V gene TRBV11-3 combines with J gene TRBJ1-3; D might be TRBD1 (6 bases). CDR3 size: 15 residues. CDR1 SGHNT and CDR2 YENEEA come from the germline V gene. V shed 8 bases and J shed 4 bases, with 18 bases lying between them. The CDR3 DNA reads TGTGCCAGCGACCCTAAGGCAGGGGAAGGAAACACCATATATTTT. It yields the protein CASDPKAGEGNTIYF.

V is TRBV5-8 and J is TRBJ1-4; possibly TRBD1 for D (6 bases). This CDR3 is 13 amino acids long. Trimming took 5 bases from V and 8 from J, leaving 13 bases between them. Looked up from germline, CDR1 is SGHTS and CDR2 is YDEGEE. The CDR3 is CASRTGFGEKLFF. The CDR3 DNA reads as TGTGCCAGCAGAACAGGGTTTGGGGAAAAACTGTTTTTT.

The V gene is TRBV15, the J gene TRBJ2-2; D call uncertain. V lost 4 bases and J lost 2, with 8 bases in between. This CDR3 region has 14 residues. Germline CDR1 and CDR2: LNHNV and YYDKDF (reference sequence). The CDR3 is CATSTNSNTGELFF. CDR3 DNA: TGTGCCACCAGCACTAACAGTAACACCGGGGAGCTGTTTTTT. The whole variable domain, filled in from reference TRBV15 and TRBJ2-2, reads DAMVIQNPRYQVTQFGKPVTLSCSQTLNHNVMYWYQQKSSQAPKLLFHYYDKDFNNEADTPDNFQSRRPNTSFCFLDIRSPGLGDTAMYLCATSTNSNTGELFFGEGSRLTVL.

The genes are TRBV18 and TRBJ2-4; possibly TRBD1 or TRBD2 for D (5 bases each). This CDR3 is 16 amino acids long. V lost 0 bases, J lost 4 bases, and 13 bases lay in between. Germline V CDR1 and CDR2: KGHSH, LQKENI. CDR3 nucleotides: TGTGCCAGCTCACCACCGACGGGGACGGAGAAAAACATTCAGTACTTC. This gives the protein CASSPPTGTEKNIQYF.

The chain couples TRBV27 to TRBJ1-5; D is unresolved. Germline assignment: CDR1 MNHEY and CDR2 SMNVEV (reference sequence). Trimming removed 5 bases from V and 0 bases from J, with 11 bases in between. CDR3 length: 15 amino acids. CDR3 nucleotides: TGTGCCAGCAGTCCCGGGCGTTATAGCAATCAGCCCCAGCATTTT. It specifies CASSPGRYSNQPQHF.

V and J are TRBV6-5 and TRBJ2-7; TRBD2 is a possible D gene (5 bases). This CDR3 contains 15 residues. The germline CDR1 and CDR2 sequences are MNHEY and SVGAGI. The V gene lost 4 bases and the J gene lost 3 bases, with 16 bases spanning the gap. CDR3: CASSSPPSGFYEQYF. In nucleotides, the CDR3 is TGTGCCAGCAGTTCTCCCCCCTCGGGGTTCTACGAGCAGTACTTC.

This sequence joins TRBV2 and TRBJ1-4; a weak D match, TRBD1 (5 bases). In germline, CDR1 is SNHLY, CDR2 FYNNEI. V lost 3 bases and J 8 bases, leaving 10 bases between the germline ends. CDR3 length equals 13 residues. The CDR3 nucleotides are TGTGCCAGCAGTGATAGGGGCTGGGAAAAACTGTTTTTT. Its translation: CASSDRGWEKLFF.

The chain carries TRBV11-2 and TRBJ2-2, with 7 nucleotides matching TRBD1. The CDR3 spans 15 residues. The germline gives CDR1 SGHAT, CDR2 FQNNGV. J lost 2 bases, V lost 4 bases, and 4 bases had no gene match. CDR3 in DNA: TGTGCCAGCAGCTCCGGACAGGCCAACACCGGGGAGCTGTTTTTT. It translates to CASSSGQANTGELFF. Full variable domain (outside the CDR3, taken from reference TRBV11-2 and TRBJ2-2): EAGVAQSPRYKIIEKRQSVAFWCNPISGHATLYWYQQILGQGPKLLIQFQNNGVVDDSQLPKDRFSAERLKGVDSTLKIQPAKLEDSAVYLCASSSGQANTGELFFGEGSRLTVL.

The V gene is TRBV5-4, the J gene TRBJ2-7, with a tentative D call TRBD2 (6 bases). The CDR3 has 14 amino acids. Trimming left V 3 bases short and J 3 bases short, with 13 bases between. Germline assignment: CDR1 SGHNT and CDR2 YYREEE (reference sequence). CDR3 bases: TGTGCCAGCAGCTCGGCGGCGGGGAACTACGAGCAGTACTTC. Residues: CASSSAAGNYEQYF.

V is TRBV7-9 and J is TRBJ2-2; TRBD2 aligns across 14 bases. V lost 5 bases, J lost 4 bases, and 6 bases stayed unmatched. The CDR3 loop spans 17 amino acids. Germline V lookup: CDR1 SEHNR, CDR2 FQNEAQ (reference sequence). CDR3 region: CASSQTSGRAGTGELFF. The CDR3 DNA follows: TGTGCCAGCAGCCAGACTAGCGGGAGGGCCGGCACCGGGGAGCTGTTTTTT.

The V call is TRBV30, the J call TRBJ2-2; 11 bases agree with TRBD1. Germline CDR1 reads GTSNPN; CDR2 reads SVGIG (reference sequence). The trim removed 3 bases at V and 0 bases at J, leaving 15 bases unmatched. The CDR3 loop spans 20 amino acids. CDR3 nucleotide sequence: TGTGCCTGGAGGACCCGGACAGGGGGCGCTTTCTGGCCGAACACCGGGGAGCTGTTTTTT. Encoded protein: CAWRTRTGGAFWPNTGELFF.

CDR3 in amino acids: CASSRQGGYEQYF. Here the CDR3 DNA reads TGTGCCAGCAGCCGACAGGGGGGCTACGAGCAGTACTTC. V and J are TRBV2 and TRBJ2-7; TRBD1 matches 9 bases. The germline gives CDR1 SNHLY, CDR2 FYNNEI. V trimming: 6 bases; J trimming: 3 bases; junction bases outside the gene matches: 3. CDR3 length: 13 residues.

The chain carries TRBV5-1 and TRBJ2-1; D gene uncertain. The V end lost 4 bases, the J end lost 1 base, and 15 bases lay between the germline ends. Germline V gene lookup returns CDR1 SGHRS and CDR2 YFSETQ. The CDR3 is 16 residues long. DNA of the CDR3: TGCGCCAGCAGCCCCCGTCTAAGCGCATCCTACAATGAGCAGTTCTTC. It codes for CASSPRLSASYNEQFF.